A selection of T cell receptor beta chains follows, all from one sample in a study of blood T cell repertoires in COVID-19. Clones were read by immunoSEQ multiplex PCR, and TCRdb kept only the in-frame ones, dropping some. The table shows 200,000 or so clones, with around 89% occurring only once. Sequenced sample: PBMCs or T cells enriched from blood (not recorded which). Receptors were obtained from a woman between 18 and 30 years old in a cohort exposed to, infected with or recovered from COVID-19 (not recorded which). The CDR3 runs from the conserved cysteine through the conserved F or W.

length,V,CDR3
13,TRBV28,CASSLQGEDTQYF
13,TRBV7-3,CASSLQPGTAAFF
11,TRBV2,CASSESMKAFF
14,TRBV24-1,CATSDSGERDGYTF
13,TRBV19,CASSILGDQPQHF
14,TRBV5-1,CASSLTAGSFEQFF
15,TRBV19,CASSIPLAGQNEQFF
15,TRBV19,CASSGAGTFGNTIYF
14,TRBV10-1,CASSDQGYDGTQYF
12,TRBV5-4,CASSPAGETQYF
13,TRBV12-3/TRBV12-4,CASSAGGRQPQHF
13,TRBV10-3,CAISSSGSNEQFF
18,TRBV7-8,CASRSQGTGSRLNTEAFF
15,TRBV18,CASSPAADSGNTIYF
14,TRBV30,CAEGREAPGETQYF